This T cell receptor beta chain was found in a study of cytomegalovirus exposure and HLA in healthy donors. Study-wide results and caveats: Most CMV-associated TCR beta chains were later found to appear HLA-restricted. Fewer N-insertions than the roughly 630-donor mean were reportedly shown by an Asian-associated ancestry cluster in a later analysis. A later analysis linked fewer than 20,000 TCR beta sequences to HLA alleles at 0.05 false discovery rate. For most TCR beta V segments, an earlier analysis put the productive rate at about 87% or about 30% of the time.

The CDR3 contains 19 residues. V was pared by 8 bases and J by 0 bases, with 17 bases of the junction left unmatched. Per germline, CDR1 MGHRA and CDR2 YSYEKL. Primers: 60 Vbeta forward and 13 Jbeta reverse. This table comes from immunoSEQ multiplex PCR, and its TCRdb copy is limited to in-frame clones, with some not included. The sample has fewer than 150,000 clones; 80% are singletons. As to this clone: The antigen remains undetermined.

V is TRBV4-1 and J is TRBJ1-5; 9 bases line up with TRBD1. Sequencing was done on a sample of PBMCs. This sequence was found in a female donor in good health and CMV-seropositive. The CDR3 protein is CASGPDRGNGIGSNQPQHF. The CDR3 nucleotides are TGCGCCAGCGGACCGGACAGGGGTAACGGAATAGGTAGCAATCAGCCCCAGCATTTT.